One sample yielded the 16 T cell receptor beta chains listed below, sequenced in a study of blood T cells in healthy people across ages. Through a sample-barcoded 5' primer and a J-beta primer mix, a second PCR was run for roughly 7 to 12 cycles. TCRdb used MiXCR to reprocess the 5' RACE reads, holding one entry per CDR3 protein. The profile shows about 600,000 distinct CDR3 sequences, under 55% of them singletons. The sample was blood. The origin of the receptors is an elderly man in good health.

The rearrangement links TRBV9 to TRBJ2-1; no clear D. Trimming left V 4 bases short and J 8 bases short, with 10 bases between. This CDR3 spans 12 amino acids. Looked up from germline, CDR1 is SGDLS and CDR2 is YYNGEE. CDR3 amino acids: CASSRSGYEQFF. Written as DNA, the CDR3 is TGTGCCAGCAGCAGATCGGGCTATGAGCAGTTCTTC. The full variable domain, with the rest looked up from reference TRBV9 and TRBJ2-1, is DSGVTQTPKHLITATGQRVTLRCSPRSGDLSVYWYQQSLDQGLQFLIQYYNGEERAKGNILERFSAQQFPDLHSELNLSSLELGDSALYFCASSRSGYEQFFGPGTRLTVL.

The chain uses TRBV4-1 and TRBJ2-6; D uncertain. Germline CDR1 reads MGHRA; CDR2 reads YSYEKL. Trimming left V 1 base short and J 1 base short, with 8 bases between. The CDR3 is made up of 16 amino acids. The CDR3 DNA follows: TGCGCCAGCAGCCAAGGCCACATGTCTGGGGCCAACGTCCTGACTTTC. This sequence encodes CASSQGHMSGANVLTF.

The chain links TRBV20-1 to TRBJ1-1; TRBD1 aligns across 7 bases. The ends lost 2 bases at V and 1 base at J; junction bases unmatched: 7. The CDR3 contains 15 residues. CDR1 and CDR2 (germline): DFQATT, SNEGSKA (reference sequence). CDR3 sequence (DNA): TGCAGTGCTAGACCGGGACAGTGGACGAACACTGAAGCTTTCTTT. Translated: CSARPGQWTNTEAFF.

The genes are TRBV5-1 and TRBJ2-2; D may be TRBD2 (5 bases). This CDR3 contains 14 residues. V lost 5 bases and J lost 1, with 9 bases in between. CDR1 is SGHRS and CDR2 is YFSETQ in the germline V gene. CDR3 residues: CASSLRENTGELFF. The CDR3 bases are TGCGCCAGCAGTTTACGGGAGAACACCGGGGAGCTGTTTTTT.

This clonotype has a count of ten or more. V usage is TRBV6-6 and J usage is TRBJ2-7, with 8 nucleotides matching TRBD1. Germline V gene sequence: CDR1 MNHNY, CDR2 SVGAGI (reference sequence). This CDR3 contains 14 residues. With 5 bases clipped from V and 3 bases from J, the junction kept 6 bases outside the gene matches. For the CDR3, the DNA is TGTGCCAGCAGTCTACCGGGGACAGGCTACGAGCAGTACTTC. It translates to CASSLPGTGYEQYF.

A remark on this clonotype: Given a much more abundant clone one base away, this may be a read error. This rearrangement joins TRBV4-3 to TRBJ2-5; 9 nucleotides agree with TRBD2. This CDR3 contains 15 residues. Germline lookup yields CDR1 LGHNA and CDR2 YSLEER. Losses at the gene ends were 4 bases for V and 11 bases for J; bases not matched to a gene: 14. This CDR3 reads CASSLVGGGANEQYF. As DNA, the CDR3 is TGCGCCAGCAGCCTCGTCGGCGGGGGGGCCAATGAGCAGTACTTC.

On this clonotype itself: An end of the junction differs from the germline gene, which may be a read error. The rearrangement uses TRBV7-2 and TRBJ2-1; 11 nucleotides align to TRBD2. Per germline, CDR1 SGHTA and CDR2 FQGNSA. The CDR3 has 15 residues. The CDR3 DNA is TGTGCCAGCAGCCCAACTAGCGGGGGAAACAATGGGCAGTTCTTC. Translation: CASSPTSGGNNGQFF. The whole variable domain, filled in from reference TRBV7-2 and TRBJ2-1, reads GAGVSQSPSNKVTEKGKDVELRCDPISGHTALYWYRQSLGQGLEFLIYFQGNSAPDKSGLPSDRFSAERTGGSVSTLTIQRTQQEDSAVYLCASSPTSGGNNGQFFGPGTRLTVL.

For the CDR3, the DNA is TGTGCCAGCAGGCAAACTGCAAAAGAGACCCAGTACTTC. It specifies CASRQTAKETQYF. The rearrangement joins TRBV7-2 to TRBJ2-5, with D uncertain. The CDR3 runs to 13 residues. V was trimmed by 6 bases and J by 3 bases, leaving 11 bases between them. The germline CDR1 and CDR2 sequences are SGHTA and FQGNSA.

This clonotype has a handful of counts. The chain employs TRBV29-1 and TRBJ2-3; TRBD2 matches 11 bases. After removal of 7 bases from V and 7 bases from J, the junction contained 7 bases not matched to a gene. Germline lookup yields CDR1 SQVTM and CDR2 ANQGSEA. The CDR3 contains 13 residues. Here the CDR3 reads CSALAGGQNTQYF. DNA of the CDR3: TGCAGCGCTCTAGCGGGAGGCCAAAATACGCAGTATTTT.

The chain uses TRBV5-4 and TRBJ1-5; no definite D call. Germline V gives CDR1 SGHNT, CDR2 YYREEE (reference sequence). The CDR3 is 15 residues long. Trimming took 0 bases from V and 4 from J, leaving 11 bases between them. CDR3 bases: TGTGCCAGCAGCTTGGTTAGGGTAGGGAATCAGCCCCAGCATTTT. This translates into CASSLVRVGNQPQHF.

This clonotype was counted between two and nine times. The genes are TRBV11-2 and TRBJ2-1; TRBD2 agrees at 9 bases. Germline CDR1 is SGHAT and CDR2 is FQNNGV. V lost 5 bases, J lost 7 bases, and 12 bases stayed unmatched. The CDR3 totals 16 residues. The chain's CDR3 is CASSPRLGSGGNEQFF. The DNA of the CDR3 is TGTGCCAGCAGCCCCCGACTAGGTAGCGGGGGTAATGAGCAGTTCTTC. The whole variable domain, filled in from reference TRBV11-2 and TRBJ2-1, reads EAGVAQSPRYKIIEKRQSVAFWCNPISGHATLYWYQQILGQGPKLLIQFQNNGVVDDSQLPKDRFSAERLKGVDSTLKIQPAKLEDSAVYLCASSPRLGSGGNEQFFGPGTRLTVL.

Here the CDR3 reads CASSTTPYNEQFF. Written as DNA, the CDR3 is TGTGCCAGCAGTACGACCCCGTACAATGAGCAGTTCTTC. V and J are TRBV6-2 or TRBV6-3 and TRBJ2-1; no definite D call. The V and J ends lost 5 bases and 4 bases respectively, with 9 bases between them. The CDR3 runs 13 residues. The V gene's germline CDR1 is MNHEY and CDR2 SVGEGT.

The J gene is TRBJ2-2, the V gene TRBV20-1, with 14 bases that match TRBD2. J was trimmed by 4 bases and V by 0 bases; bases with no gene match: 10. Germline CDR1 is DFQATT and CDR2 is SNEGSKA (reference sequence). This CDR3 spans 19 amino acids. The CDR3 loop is CSAREATGLAGDGTGELFF. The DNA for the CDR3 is TGCAGTGCTAGAGAGGCAACGGGACTAGCGGGAGATGGCACCGGGGAGCTGTTTTTT.

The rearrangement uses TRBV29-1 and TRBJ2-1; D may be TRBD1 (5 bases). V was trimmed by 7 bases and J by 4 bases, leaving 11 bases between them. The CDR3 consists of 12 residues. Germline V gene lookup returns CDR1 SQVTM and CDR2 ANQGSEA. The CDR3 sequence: CSGNRLYNEQFF. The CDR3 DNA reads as TGCAGCGGAAACAGGCTTTACAATGAGCAGTTCTTC.

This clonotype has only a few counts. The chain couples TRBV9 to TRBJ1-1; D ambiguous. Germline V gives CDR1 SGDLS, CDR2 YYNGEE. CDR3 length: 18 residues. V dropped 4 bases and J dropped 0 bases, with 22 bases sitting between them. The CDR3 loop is CASSSSPPGPNMNTEAFF. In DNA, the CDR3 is TGTGCCAGCAGCAGTTCTCCCCCCGGGCCGAACATGAACACTGAAGCTTTCTTT.

The CDR3 is CASSDQGYAGELFF. The DNA of the CDR3 is TGTGCCAGCAGTGACCAGGGGTACGCCGGGGAGCTGTTTTTT. This chain links TRBV2 with TRBJ2-2; D is perhaps TRBD1 (6 bases). This CDR3 is 14 amino acids long. Germline V lookup: CDR1 SNHLY, CDR2 FYNNEI. The V gene lost 3 bases and the J gene lost 6 bases, with 11 bases spanning the gap. Using reference TRBV2 and TRBJ2-2 for the parts outside the CDR3, the full variable domain is EPEVTQTPSHQVTQMGQEVILRCVPISNHLYFYWYRQILGQKVEFLVSFYNNEISEKSEIFDDQFSVERPDGSNFTLKIRSTKLEDSAMYFCASSDQGYAGELFFGEGSRLTVL.